The 2 T cell receptor beta chains below come from one sample, sequenced in a study of blood T cell repertoires in COVID-19. Assay used: immunoSEQ multiplex PCR; TCRdb lists only in-frame clones, some missing. Of 300,000 or so clones listed, 87% are singletons. Input material: PBMCs or T cells enriched from blood (not recorded which). The receptor set was obtained from a woman under 40 who had recovered from COVID-19.

This clone was detected only once. This rearrangement joins TRBV19 to TRBJ1-4, with D unresolved. Germline CDR1 reads LNHDA; CDR2 reads SQIVND (reference sequence). Trimming cost V 7 bases and J 8 bases, with 11 bases left between them. This CDR3 has 12 amino acids. The CDR3 coding sequence is TGTGCCAGTACCTCCCGCCGGGAAAAACTGTTTTTT. It yields the protein CASTSRREKLFF.

The rearrangement links TRBV15 to TRBJ1-2; possible D gene TRBD1, 5 bases. The ends were cut back, 1 base at V and 4 bases at J, with 7 bases in the middle. The CDR3 totals 13 residues. Germline V gene lookup returns CDR1 LNHNV and CDR2 YYDKDF (reference sequence). The CDR3 region is CATSRGGAYGYTF. In nucleotides, the CDR3 is TGTGCCACCAGCAGAGGTGGGGCCTATGGCTACACCTTC.